This note documents a single TCR beta chain sequence. The data were taken from a study of blood T cell repertoires in COVID-19. Study-level information: Some COVID-19 samples were acute and others convalescent; all came from the United States, Italy and Spain. From T cells, B-cell-depleted T cells, or PBMCs came the material, which was cDNA or gDNA.

Deletions cut 5 bases from V and 4 bases from J, with 17 bases between. The V gene's germline CDR1 is MDHEN and CDR2 SYDVKM. The CDR3 runs to 15 residues. Authors' data handling: Scientists estimated how many nucleated cells there were by amplifying reference gene primers. Clones were read by immunoSEQ multiplex PCR, and TCRdb kept only the in-frame ones, dropping some. V and J calls and clone size are given by that table; D and trimming were obtained from the DNA. The table has approximately 50,000 clones, approximately 89% seen once. This receptor was obtained from a man aged 55-75 years with acute or convalescent COVID-19. The sequencing input was peripheral blood. This chain links TRBV28 with TRBJ1-1, with D tentatively TRBD1 (5 bases). CDR3 protein: CASSLWTGGGTEAFF. In nucleotides, the CDR3 is TGTGCCAGCAGTCTGTGGACCGGCGGGGGCACTGAAGCTTTCTTT. The complete variable domain, with remaining parts taken from reference TRBV28 and TRBJ1-1, reads DVKVTQSSRYLVKRTGEKVFLECVQDMDHENMFWYRQDPGLGLRLIYFSYDVKMKEKGDIPEGYSVSREKKERFSLILESASTNQTSMYLCASSLWTGGGTEAFFGQGTRLTVV.